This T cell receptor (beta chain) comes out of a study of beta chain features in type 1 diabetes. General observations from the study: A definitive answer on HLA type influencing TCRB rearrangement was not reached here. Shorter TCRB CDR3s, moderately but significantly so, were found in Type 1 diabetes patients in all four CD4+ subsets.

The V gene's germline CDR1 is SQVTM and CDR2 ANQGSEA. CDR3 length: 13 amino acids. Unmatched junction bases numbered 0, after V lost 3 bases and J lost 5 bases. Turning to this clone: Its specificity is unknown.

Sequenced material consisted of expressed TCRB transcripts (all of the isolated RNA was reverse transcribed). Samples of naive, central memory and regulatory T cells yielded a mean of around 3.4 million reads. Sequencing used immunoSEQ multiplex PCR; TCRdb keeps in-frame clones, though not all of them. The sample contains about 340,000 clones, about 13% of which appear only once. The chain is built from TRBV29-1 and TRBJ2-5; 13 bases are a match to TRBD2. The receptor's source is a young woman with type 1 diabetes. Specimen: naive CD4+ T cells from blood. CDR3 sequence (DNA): TGCAGCGTTGAGGGACTAGCGGGGGAGACCCAGTACTTC. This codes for CSVEGLAGETQYF.